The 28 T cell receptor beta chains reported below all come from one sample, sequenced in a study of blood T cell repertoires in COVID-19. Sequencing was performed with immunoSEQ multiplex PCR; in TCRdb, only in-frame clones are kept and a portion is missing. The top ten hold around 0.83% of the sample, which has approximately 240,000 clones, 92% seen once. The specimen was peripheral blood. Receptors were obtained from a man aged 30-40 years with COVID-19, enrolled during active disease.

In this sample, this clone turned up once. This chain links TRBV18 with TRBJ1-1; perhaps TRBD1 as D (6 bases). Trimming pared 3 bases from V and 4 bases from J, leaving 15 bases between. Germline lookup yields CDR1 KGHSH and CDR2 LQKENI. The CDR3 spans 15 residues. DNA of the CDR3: TGTGCCAGCTCACCTCCGGGACAAATGGGCACTGAAGCTTTCTTT. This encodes CASSPPGQMGTEAFF.

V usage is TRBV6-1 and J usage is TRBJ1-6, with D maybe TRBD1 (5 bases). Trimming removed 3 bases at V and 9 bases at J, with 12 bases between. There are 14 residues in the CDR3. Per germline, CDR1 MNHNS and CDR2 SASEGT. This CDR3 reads CASSDFGGGSPLHF. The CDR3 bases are TGTGCCAGCAGTGATTTCGGGGGTGGTTCACCCCTCCACTTT.

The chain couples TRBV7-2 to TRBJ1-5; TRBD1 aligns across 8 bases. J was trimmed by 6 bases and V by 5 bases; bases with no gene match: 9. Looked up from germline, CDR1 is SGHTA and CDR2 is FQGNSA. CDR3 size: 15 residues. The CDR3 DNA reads TGTGCCAGCAGCCCACAGGGGGGAACGGGTCAGCCCCAGCATTTT. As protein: CASSPQGGTGQPQHF.

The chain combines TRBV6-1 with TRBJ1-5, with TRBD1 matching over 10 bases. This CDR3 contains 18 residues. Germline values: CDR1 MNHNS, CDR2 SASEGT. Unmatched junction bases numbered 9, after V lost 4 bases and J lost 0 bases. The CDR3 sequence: CASSAPGQGPFSNQPQHF. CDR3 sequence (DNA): TGTGCCAGCAGTGCGCCGGGACAGGGGCCCTTTAGCAATCAGCCCCAGCATTTT.

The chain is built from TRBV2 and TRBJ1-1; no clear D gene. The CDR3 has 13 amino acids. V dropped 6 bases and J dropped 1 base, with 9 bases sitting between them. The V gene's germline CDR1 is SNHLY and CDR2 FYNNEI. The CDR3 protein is CASRVQWNTEAFF. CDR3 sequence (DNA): TGTGCCAGCAGAGTCCAGTGGAACACTGAAGCTTTCTTT.

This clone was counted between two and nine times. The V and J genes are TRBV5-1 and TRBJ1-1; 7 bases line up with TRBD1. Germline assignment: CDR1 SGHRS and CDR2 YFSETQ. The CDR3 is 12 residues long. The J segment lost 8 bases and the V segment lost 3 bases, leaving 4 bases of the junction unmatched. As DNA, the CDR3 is TGCGCCAGCAGCTCCCCGGGACAGGAAGCTTTCTTT. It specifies CASSSPGQEAFF.

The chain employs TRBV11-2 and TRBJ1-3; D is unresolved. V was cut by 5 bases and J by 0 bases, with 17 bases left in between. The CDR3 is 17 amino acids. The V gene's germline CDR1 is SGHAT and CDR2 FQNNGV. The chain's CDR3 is CASSKNLLWSSGNTIYF. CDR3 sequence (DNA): TGTGCCAGCAGCAAAAACCTTCTTTGGAGCTCTGGAAACACCATATATTTT.

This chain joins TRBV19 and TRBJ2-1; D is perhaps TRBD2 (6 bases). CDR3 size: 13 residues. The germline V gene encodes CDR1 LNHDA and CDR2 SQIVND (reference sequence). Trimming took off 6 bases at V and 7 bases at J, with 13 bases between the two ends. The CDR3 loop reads CASSQISGNEQFF. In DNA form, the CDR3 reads TGTGCCAGTAGCCAGATCAGCGGGAATGAGCAGTTCTTC.

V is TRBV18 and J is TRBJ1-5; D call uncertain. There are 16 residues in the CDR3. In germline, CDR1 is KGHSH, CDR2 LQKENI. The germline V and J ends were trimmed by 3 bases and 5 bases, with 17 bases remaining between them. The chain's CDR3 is CASSPTILIADQPQHF. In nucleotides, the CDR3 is TGTGCCAGCTCACCCACAATCCTGATTGCCGATCAGCCCCAGCATTTT.

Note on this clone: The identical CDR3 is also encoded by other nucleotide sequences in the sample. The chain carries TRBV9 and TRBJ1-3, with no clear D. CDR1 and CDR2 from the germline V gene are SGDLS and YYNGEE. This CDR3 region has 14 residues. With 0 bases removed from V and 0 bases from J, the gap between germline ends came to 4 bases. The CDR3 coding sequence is TGTGCCAGCAGCGTAGGTAGCTCTGGAAACACCATATATTTT. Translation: CASSVGSSGNTIYF.

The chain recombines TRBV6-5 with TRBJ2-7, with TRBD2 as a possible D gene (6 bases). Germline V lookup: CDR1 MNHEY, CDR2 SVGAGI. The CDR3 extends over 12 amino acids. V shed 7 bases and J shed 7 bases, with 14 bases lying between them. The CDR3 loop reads CASNGGGWEQYF. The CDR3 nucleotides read TGTGCCAGCAACGGGGGAGGCTGGGAGCAGTACTTC.

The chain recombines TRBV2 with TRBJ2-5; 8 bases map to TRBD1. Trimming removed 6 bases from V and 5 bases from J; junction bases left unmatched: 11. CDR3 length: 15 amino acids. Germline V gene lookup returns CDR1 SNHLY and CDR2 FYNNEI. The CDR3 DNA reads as TGTGCCAGCAGCGGACAGGGACTTAGTATTGAGACCCAGTACTTC. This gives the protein CASSGQGLSIETQYF.

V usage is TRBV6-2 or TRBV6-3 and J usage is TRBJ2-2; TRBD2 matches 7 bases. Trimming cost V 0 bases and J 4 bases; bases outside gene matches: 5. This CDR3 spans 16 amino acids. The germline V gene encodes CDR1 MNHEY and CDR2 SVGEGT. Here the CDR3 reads CASSYSGGSSTGELFF. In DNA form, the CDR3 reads TGTGCCAGCAGTTACTCTGGCGGGAGTAGCACCGGGGAGCTGTTTTTT.

CDR3 region: CASSEGAGNEQFF. The CDR3 DNA sequence: TGTGCCAGCAGTGAAGGGGCAGGCAATGAGCAGTTCTTC. The chain has TRBV2 and TRBJ2-1, with D hard to call. The length of the CDR3 is 13 residues. Trimming took 1 base from V and 6 from J, leaving 7 bases between them. Germline-derived CDR1 and CDR2 are SNHLY and FYNNEI.

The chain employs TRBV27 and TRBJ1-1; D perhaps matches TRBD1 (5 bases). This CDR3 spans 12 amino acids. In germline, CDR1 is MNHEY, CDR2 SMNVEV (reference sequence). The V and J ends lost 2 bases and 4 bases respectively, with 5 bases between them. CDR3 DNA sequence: TGTGCCAGCAGTTTAAGGGGCACTGAAGCTTTCTTT. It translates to CASSLRGTEAFF.

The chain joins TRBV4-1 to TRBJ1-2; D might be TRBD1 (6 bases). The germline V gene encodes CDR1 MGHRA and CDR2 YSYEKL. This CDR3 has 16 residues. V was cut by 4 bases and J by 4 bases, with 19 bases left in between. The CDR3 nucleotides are TGCGCCAGCAGCCTTGGGGGCTCGGACAATCTCTATGGCTACACCTTC. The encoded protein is CASSLGGSDNLYGYTF.

The CDR3 reads CAWSVKSVNTEAFF. The CDR3 DNA reads as TGTGCCTGGAGTGTAAAGTCGGTAAACACTGAAGCTTTCTTT. The chain recombines TRBV30 with TRBJ1-1; D is uncertain. The CDR3 runs 14 residues. CDR1 is GTSNPN and CDR2 is SVGIG in the germline V gene (reference sequence). V shed 0 bases and J shed 2 bases, with 10 bases lying between them. Complete variable domain (other parts from reference TRBV30 and TRBJ1-1): SQTIHQWPATLVQPVGSPLSLECTVEGTSNPNLYWYRQAAGRGLQLLFYSVGIGQISSEVPQNLSASRPQDRQFILSSKKLLLSDSGFYLCAWSVKSVNTEAFFGQGTRLTVV.

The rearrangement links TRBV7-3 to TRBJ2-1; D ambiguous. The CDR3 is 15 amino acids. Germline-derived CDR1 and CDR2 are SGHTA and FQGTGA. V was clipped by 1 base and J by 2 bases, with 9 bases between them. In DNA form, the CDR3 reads TGTGCCAGCAGCTTAATTTCGTCTCCCTACAATGAGCAGTTCTTC. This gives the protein CASSLISSPYNEQFF.

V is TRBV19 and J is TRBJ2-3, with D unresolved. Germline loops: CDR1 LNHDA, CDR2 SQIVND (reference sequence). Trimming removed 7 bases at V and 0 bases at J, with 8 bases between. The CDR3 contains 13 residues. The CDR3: CASMSPSTDTQYF. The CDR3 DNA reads TGTGCCAGTATGAGTCCTAGCACAGATACGCAGTATTTT.

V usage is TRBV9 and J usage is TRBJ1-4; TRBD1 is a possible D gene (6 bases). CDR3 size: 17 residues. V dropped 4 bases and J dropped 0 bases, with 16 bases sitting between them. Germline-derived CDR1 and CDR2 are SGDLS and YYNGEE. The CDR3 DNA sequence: TGTGCCAGCAGCCCTCAGACAGGCGGCCCAACTAATGAAAAACTGTTTTTT. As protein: CASSPQTGGPTNEKLFF.

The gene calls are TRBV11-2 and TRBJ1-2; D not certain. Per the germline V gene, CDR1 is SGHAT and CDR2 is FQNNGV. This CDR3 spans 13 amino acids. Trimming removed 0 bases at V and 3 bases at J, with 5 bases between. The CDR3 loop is CASSLDPDYGYTF. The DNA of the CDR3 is TGTGCCAGCAGCTTAGATCCAGACTATGGCTACACCTTC.

Written as DNA, the CDR3 is TGTGCCAGTAGTATATTACCGGTGAACACTGAAGCTTTCTTT. It translates to CASSILPVNTEAFF. The rearrangement joins TRBV19 to TRBJ1-1; D not certain. The germline gives CDR1 LNHDA, CDR2 SQIVND (reference sequence). V lost 2 bases, J lost 0 bases, and 7 bases lay in between. CDR3 length equals 14 residues.

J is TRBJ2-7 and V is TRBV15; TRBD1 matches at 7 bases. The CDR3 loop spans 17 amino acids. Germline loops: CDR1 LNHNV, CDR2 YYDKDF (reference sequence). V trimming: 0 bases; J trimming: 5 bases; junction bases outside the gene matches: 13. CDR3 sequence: CATSRDTGRGRLDEQYF. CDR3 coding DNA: TGTGCCACCAGCAGAGATACGGGAAGGGGGCGGTTGGACGAGCAGTACTTC.

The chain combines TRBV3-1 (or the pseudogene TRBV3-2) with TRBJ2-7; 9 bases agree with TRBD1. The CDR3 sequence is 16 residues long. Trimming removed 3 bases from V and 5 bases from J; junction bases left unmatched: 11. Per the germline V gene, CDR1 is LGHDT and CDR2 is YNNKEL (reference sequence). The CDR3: CASSQFWDRERHEQYF. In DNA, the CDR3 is TGTGCCAGCAGCCAGTTTTGGGACAGGGAGCGGCACGAGCAGTACTTC.

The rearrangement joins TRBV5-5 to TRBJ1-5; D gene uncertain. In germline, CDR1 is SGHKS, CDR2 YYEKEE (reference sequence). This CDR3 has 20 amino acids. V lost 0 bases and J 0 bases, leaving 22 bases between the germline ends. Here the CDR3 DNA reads TGTGCCAGCAGCTTGGATGGCCGAGCGCTTTTCCCTTATAGCAATCAGCCCCAGCATTTT. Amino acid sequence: CASSLDGRALFPYSNQPQHF.

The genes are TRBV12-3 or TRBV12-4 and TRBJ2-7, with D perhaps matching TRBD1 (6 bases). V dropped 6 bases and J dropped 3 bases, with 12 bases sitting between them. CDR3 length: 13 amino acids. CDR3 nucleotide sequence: TGTGCCAGCAGACCGACAGGAGGCTACGAGCAGTACTTC. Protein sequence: CASRPTGGYEQYF.

The CDR3 loop is CASSLDPGETQYF. In DNA form, the CDR3 reads TGCGCCAGCAGCTTGGACCCCGGGGAGACCCAGTACTTC. The rearrangement links TRBV5-1 to TRBJ2-5; D unresolved. Germline values: CDR1 SGHRS, CDR2 YFSETQ. The CDR3 consists of 13 residues. Deletions cut 0 bases from V and 5 bases from J, with 8 bases between.

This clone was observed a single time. This chain's CDR3 is CASTPVAGGFNEQFF. The CDR3 DNA sequence: TGTGCCAGCACCCCAGTAGCGGGGGGGTTCAATGAGCAGTTCTTC. This chain joins TRBV2 and TRBJ2-1, with TRBD2 matching over 11 bases. There are 15 residues in the CDR3. CDR1 and CDR2 (germline): SNHLY, FYNNEI. V lost 7 bases, J lost 6 bases, and 8 bases stayed unmatched.